The entry below describes one T cell receptor (beta chain). Its antigen is not known. These data belong to a study of shared clonotypes between healthy human individuals. Study results and limitations: The four-donor shared clonotypes exceeded non-shared clonotypes in generation probability, with non-shared ones scoring lower. The study found approximately 5% of naive CD4 clonotypes shared across several donors.

Genomic DNA of every subset was divided equally among multiple immunoSEQ plates. Methods used by the authors: Without quality scores, immunoSEQ junctional reads could not be filtered like full-length reads. The table came from immunoSEQ multiplex PCR; TCRdb's copy has only in-frame clones and leaves some out. That table gives V, J and clone size, and the DNA gave D and trimming. The table records some 2,500,000 clones, approximately 90% of them present only once. Germline values: CDR1 SGHRS, CDR2 YFSETQ. The CDR3 is 15 residues long. J was trimmed by 7 bases and V by 3 bases; bases with no gene match: 10.

Sequencing was carried out using naive CD4+ T cells from PBMCs. Noted subset: CD45RA+ positively selected. J is TRBJ2-5 and V is TRBV5-1, with 9 bases aligning to TRBD1. This TCR came from a man younger than 35 in good health. Some clones in this sample may be carry-over from other donors' samples. DNA of the CDR3: TGCGCCAGCAGCTCGACACAGGGGGCGCGAGGGACCCAGTACTTC. Translation: CASSSTQGARGTQYF.